A single sample is the source of the 19 T cell receptor beta chains below, sequenced in a study of blood T cells in healthy people across ages (dated by TCRdb to the mid-2010s). The library relied on 5' RACE. Sequencer: Illumina HiSeq 2500. A second PCR of about 7 to 12 cycles was run with a J-beta primer mix and a sample-barcoded 5' primer. In-frame beta chains were kept once TCRdb had trimmed the public reads at Q25 with fastp and called clones with MiXCR. When rows share a CDR3 protein, they turn into one entry using the most common DNA and genes. Recorded for this sample are more than 1.4 million distinct CDR3 sequences; roughly 40% of them occurred a single time. The ten largest clonotypes hold 7% to 9% of the sample. The sequencing input was blood. The receptors were gathered from a woman aged 18-29 years in good health.

This clonotype was counted between two and nine times. This sequence joins TRBV11-1 and TRBJ2-3; TRBD2 matches at 8 bases. V shed 3 bases, J shed 2 bases, and the junction held 13 bases outside the gene matches. Per germline, CDR1 SGHAT and CDR2 FQDESV (reference sequence). The CDR3 length is 18 residues. CDR3 sequence (DNA): TGTGCCAGCAGCTTGGTCCTCAGCGGGGGCGAAAACACAGATACGCAGTATTTT. It specifies CASSLVLSGGENTDTQYF.

This clonotype was seen more than once but under ten times. The chain is built from TRBV7-9 and TRBJ2-1; D uncertain. Trimming pared 0 bases from V and 4 bases from J, leaving 10 bases between. The CDR3 is 15 residues long. Germline CDR1 SEHNR, CDR2 FQNEAQ (reference sequence). CDR3 residues: CASSLASAVYNEQFF. DNA of the CDR3: TGTGCCAGCAGCTTAGCCTCCGCGGTTTACAATGAGCAGTTCTTC.

CDR3 amino acids: CKSGRAYNEQYF. Here the CDR3 DNA reads TGCAAGAGCGGGAGGGCCTACAATGAGCAGTACTTC. J is TRBJ2-5 and V is TRBV29-1; 10 bases map to TRBD2. The germline gives CDR1 SQVTM, CDR2 ANQGSEA. CDR3 size: 12 residues.

This chain links TRBV12-3 or TRBV12-4 with TRBJ1-2, with a weak D call TRBD1 (5 bases). Trimming removed 1 base from V and 4 bases from J, with 13 bases in between. The CDR3 runs to 15 residues. The CDR3 DNA reads TGTGCCAGCAGTTTAGGAGACAGTCCCGGCTATGGCTACACCTTC. Its protein product is CASSLGDSPGYGYTF.

This sequence joins TRBV4-1 and TRBJ1-1, with 7 nucleotides matching TRBD1. The CDR3 spans 16 residues. Germline assignment: CDR1 MGHRA and CDR2 YSYEKL. V shed 4 bases, J shed 1 base, and the junction held 9 bases outside the gene matches. CDR3 in DNA: TGCGCCAGCAGCCCAGACAGGGCGAGGCCGAACACTGAAGCTTTCTTT. It specifies CASSPDRARPNTEAFF.

This clonotype has a handful of counts. The chain carries TRBV7-3 and TRBJ2-1; no definite D call. The CDR3 consists of 12 residues. V was cut by 4 bases and J by 9 bases, with 10 bases left in between. The germline V gene encodes CDR1 SGHTA and CDR2 FQGTGA. The CDR3 loop reads CASSSSDGEQFF. Here the CDR3 DNA reads TGTGCCAGCAGCTCGTCGGATGGTGAGCAGTTCTTC.

This clonotype was observed a few times. The V and J genes are TRBV12-3 or TRBV12-4 and TRBJ1-1; D ambiguous. V was pared by 6 bases and J by 11 bases, with 16 bases between. CDR3 length equals 12 residues. The DNA for the CDR3 is TGTGCCAGCAGCCCTGAATCGTCCCTGGCTTTCTTT. This sequence encodes CASSPESSLAFF.

The chain has TRBV7-7 and TRBJ1-1; TRBD1 agrees at 10 bases. The ends lost 6 bases at V and 3 bases at J; junction bases unmatched: 7. The CDR3 has 15 residues. CDR1 SSHAT and CDR2 FNYEAQ come from the germline V gene (reference sequence). The CDR3 reads CASSPLGQGYTEAFF. DNA for the CDR3: TGTGCCAGCAGTCCTTTGGGACAGGGGTACACTGAAGCTTTCTTT.

The chain carries TRBV7-2 and TRBJ2-5; 9 nucleotides align to TRBD2. Germline V gene sequence: CDR1 SGHTA, CDR2 FQGNSA. V dropped 0 bases and J dropped 5; count of bases not matched to a gene: 4. There are 15 residues in the CDR3. The CDR3 bases are TGTGCCAGCAGCTTAGCCGGCGGGAGGGCGGAGACCCAGTACTTC. As protein: CASSLAGGRAETQYF.

This clonotype was recorded many times. The chain couples TRBV29-1 to TRBJ1-2; D remains unclear. Germline assignment: CDR1 SQVTM and CDR2 ANQGSEA. Trimming left V 0 bases short and J 6 bases short, with 8 bases between. This CDR3 region has 12 residues. CDR3 DNA sequence: TGCAGCGTTGAAGATCGGGTTAATGGCTACACCTTC. Translating it yields CSVEDRVNGYTF.

This clonotype was counted only a few times. The gene calls are TRBV12-3 or TRBV12-4 and TRBJ1-2, with 10 nucleotides matching TRBD1. The CDR3 is 14 residues long. The V and J ends lost 6 bases and 5 bases, in that order; junction bases with no gene match: 6. The DNA of the CDR3 is TGTGCCAGCAGACCCCGACAGGGGGCATATGGCTACACCTTC. Translating gives CASRPRQGAYGYTF.

This clonotype was observed a handful of times. The CDR3 reads CASSVREANYGYTF. CDR3 coding DNA: TGTGCCAGCAGTGTGAGGGAAGCTAACTATGGCTACACCTTC. The rearrangement links TRBV2 to TRBJ1-2; D is unclear. From germline, CDR1 is SNHLY and CDR2 FYNNEI. CDR3 length: 14 residues. Trimming took 4 bases from V and 0 from J, leaving 9 bases between them.

J is TRBJ1-3 and V is TRBV29-1; 8 nucleotides agree with TRBD1. This CDR3 region has 14 residues. Germline CDR1 is SQVTM and CDR2 is ANQGSEA. V gave up 6 bases and J gave up 0 bases; unmatched junction bases: 4. The CDR3 sequence is CSVRTGGSGNTIYF. The CDR3 region has the DNA TGCAGCGTCCGTACAGGGGGCTCTGGAAACACCATATATTTT.

The rearrangement joins TRBV6-1 to TRBJ1-4; D possibly corresponds to TRBD1 (5 bases). This CDR3 contains 17 residues. V lost 4 bases and J 3 bases, leaving 18 bases between the germline ends. Per germline, CDR1 MNHNS and CDR2 SASEGT. CDR3 sequence: CASSAWGLMGANEKLFF. CDR3 nucleotides: TGTGCCAGCAGTGCTTGGGGACTGATGGGGGCTAATGAAAAACTGTTTTTT.

This clonotype came up a few times. The chain has TRBV4-1 and TRBJ1-3; D gene unclear. With 2 bases removed from V and 0 bases from J, the gap between germline ends came to 11 bases. The CDR3 spans 16 residues. The germline CDR1 and CDR2 sequences are MGHRA and YSYEKL. Here the CDR3 reads CASSQSGRSSGNTIYF. CDR3 nucleotides: TGCGCCAGCAGCCAAAGCGGACGTAGCTCTGGAAACACCATATATTTT.

V usage is TRBV7-2 and J usage is TRBJ1-6; weak D call: TRBD1 (6 bases). V dropped 3 bases and J dropped 6 bases, with 12 bases sitting between them. Germline V lookup: CDR1 SGHTA, CDR2 FQGNSA. The CDR3 has 15 residues. In nucleotides, the CDR3 is TGTGCCAGCAGCTTGGGGGGGCTGGGTAATTCACCCCTCCACTTT. Its translation: CASSLGGLGNSPLHF.

J is TRBJ2-1 and V is TRBV3-1; D unresolved. Germline assignment: CDR1 LGHDT and CDR2 YNNKEL (reference sequence). V lost 0 bases and J lost 2, with 17 bases in between. CDR3 size: 18 residues. In DNA form, the CDR3 reads TGTGCCAGCAGCCAAGATCGGAACGGACCATACCCCTACAATGAGCAGTTCTTC. This sequence encodes CASSQDRNGPYPYNEQFF.

The chain joins TRBV20-1 to TRBJ2-5, with 11 bases matching TRBD2. From germline, CDR1 is DFQATT and CDR2 SNEGSKA (reference sequence). With V trimmed by 8 bases and J by 5 bases, 4 bases remained unmatched. This CDR3 is 12 amino acids long. The CDR3 loop is CSPRLAGETQYF. CDR3 bases: TGCAGTCCACGACTAGCGGGGGAGACCCAGTACTTC.

The chain carries TRBV6-1 and TRBJ2-4; TRBD1 might be the D (7 bases). With the DNA end fitting TRBJ2-7 better, the J assignment may be wrong. The CDR3 covers 14 residues. Germline V gives CDR1 MNHNS, CDR2 SASEGT. CDR3: CASTDGGGLDEQYF. CDR3 nucleotide sequence: TGTGCCAGCACCGACGGAGGGGGCCTAGACGAGCAGTACTTC.